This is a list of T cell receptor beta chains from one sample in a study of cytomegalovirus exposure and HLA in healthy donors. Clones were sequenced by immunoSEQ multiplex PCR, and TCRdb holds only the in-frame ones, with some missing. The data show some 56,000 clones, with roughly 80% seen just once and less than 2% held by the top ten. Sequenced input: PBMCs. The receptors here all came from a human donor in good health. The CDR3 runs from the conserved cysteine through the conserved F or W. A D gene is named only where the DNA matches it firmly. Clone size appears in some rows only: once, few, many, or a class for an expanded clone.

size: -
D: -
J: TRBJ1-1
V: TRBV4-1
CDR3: CASSQGEGLVTEAFF
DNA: TGCGCCAGCAGCCAAGGAGAGGGACTCGTCACTGAAGCTTTCTTT

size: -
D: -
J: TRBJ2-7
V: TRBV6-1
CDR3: CASSQMRQAPYEQYF
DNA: TGTGCCAGCAGCCAAATGCGACAGGCCCCCTACGAGCAGTACTTC

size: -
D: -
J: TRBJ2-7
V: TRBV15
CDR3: CATSREGAEQYF
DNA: TGTGCCACCAGCAGAGAGGGGGCCGAGCAGTACTTC

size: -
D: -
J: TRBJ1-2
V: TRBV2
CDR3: CASSEQGPIYGYTF
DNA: TGTGCCAGCAGTGAACAGGGGCCGATCTATGGCTACACCTTC

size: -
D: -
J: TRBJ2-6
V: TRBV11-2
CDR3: CASSTGTGANVLTF
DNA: TGTGCCAGCAGCACAGGGACAGGGGCCAACGTCCTGACTTTC

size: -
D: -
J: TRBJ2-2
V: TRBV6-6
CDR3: CASSPRHGAGELFF
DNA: TGTGCCAGCAGCCCTCGACACGGGGCCGGGGAGCTGTTTTTT

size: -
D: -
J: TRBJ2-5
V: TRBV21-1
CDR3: CASSKGSDRGEETQYF
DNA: TGTGCCAGCAGCAAAGGATCCGACAGGGGTGAGGAGACCCAGTACTTC

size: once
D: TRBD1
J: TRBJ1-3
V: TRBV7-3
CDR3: CASSIQGDSGNTIYF
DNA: TGTGCCAGCAGCATCCAGGGGGACTCTGGAAACACCATATATTTT

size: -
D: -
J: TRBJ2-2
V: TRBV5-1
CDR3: CASSYDQLQGGDTGELFF
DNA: TGCGCCAGCAGCTACGATCAACTACAGGGAGGGGACACCGGGGAGCTGTTTTTT

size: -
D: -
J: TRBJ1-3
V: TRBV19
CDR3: CASMSRTAKGNTIYF
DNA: TGTGCCAGTATGTCGCGGACAGCGAAAGGAAACACCATATATTTT

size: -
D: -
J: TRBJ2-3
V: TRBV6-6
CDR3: CASSYAGSTDTQYF
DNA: TGTGCCAGCAGTTACGCGGGGAGCACAGATACGCAGTATTTT

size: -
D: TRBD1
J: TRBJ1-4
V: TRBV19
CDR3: CASSTPHHTPGQVGEKLFF
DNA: TGTGCCAGTAGTACCCCCCACCACACTCCGGGACAGGTTGGCGAAAAACTGTTTTTT

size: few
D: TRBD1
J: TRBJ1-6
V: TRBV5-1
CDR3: CASSLGDSRNSPLHF
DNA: TGCGCCAGCAGCTTGGGGGACAGCCGGAATTCACCCCTCCACTTT

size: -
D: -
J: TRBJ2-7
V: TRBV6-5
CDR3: CASSYSAGEQYF
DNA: TGTGCCAGCAGTTACTCTGCAGGGGAGCAGTACTTC

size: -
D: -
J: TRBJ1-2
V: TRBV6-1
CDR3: CASSEVQDKGYTF
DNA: TGTGCCAGCAGTGAAGTACAGGATAAGGGCTACACCTTC

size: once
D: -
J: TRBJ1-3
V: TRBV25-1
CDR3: CASSKTETSGNTIYF
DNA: TGTGCCAGCAGTAAGACAGAAACCTCTGGAAACACCATATATTTT

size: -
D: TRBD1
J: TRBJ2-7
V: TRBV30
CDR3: CAWTPADRGLAREQYF
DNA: TGTGCCTGGACCCCCGCCGACAGGGGGCTTGCTCGCGAGCAGTACTTC

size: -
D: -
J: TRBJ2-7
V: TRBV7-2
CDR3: CASSLGPGNYEQYF
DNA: TGTGCCAGCAGCTTAGGTCCCGGGAACTACGAGCAGTACTTC

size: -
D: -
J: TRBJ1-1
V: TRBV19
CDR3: CASSIMGVKNTEAFF
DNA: TGTGCCAGTAGTATAATGGGCGTCAAGAACACTGAAGCTTTCTTT

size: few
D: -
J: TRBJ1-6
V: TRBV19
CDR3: CPRRTAYNSPLHF
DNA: TGTCCCCGGAGGACAGCCTATAATTCACCCCTCCACTTT

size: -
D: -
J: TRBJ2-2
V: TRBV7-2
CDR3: CAGSKSPQGSGELFF
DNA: TGTGCCGGCAGCAAATCACCCCAGGGCTCCGGGGAGCTGTTTTTT

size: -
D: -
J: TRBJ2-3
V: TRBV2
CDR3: CASLRRASLTDTQYF
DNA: TGTGCCAGCCTTAGGAGGGCATCACTCACAGATACGCAGTATTTT

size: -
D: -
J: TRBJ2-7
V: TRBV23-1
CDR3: CASPKKRSIFYEQYF
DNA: TGCGCCAGCCCAAAAAAGAGGAGTATCTTCTACGAGCAGTACTTC

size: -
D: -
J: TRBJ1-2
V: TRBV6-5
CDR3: CASTERLEGGYGYTF
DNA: TGTGCCAGCACCGAGAGGTTGGAGGGAGGCTATGGCTACACCTTC

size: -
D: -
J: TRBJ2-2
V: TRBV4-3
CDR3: CASSQELSVDTGELFF
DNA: TGCGCCAGCAGCCAAGAGCTTAGCGTAGACACCGGGGAGCTGTTTTTT

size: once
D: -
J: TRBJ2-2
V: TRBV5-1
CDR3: CASSLVSGIGTGELFF
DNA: TGCGCCAGCAGCTTGGTGTCCGGGATTGGCACCGGGGAGCTGTTTTTT

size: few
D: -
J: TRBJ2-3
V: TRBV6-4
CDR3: CASSAGAEDTQYF
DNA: TGTGCCAGCAGTGCGGGAGCGGAAGATACGCAGTATTTT

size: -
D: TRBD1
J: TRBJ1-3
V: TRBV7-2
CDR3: CASRPTGVRSGNTIYF
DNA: TGTGCCAGCAGACCAACAGGGGTCCGCTCTGGAAACACCATATATTTT

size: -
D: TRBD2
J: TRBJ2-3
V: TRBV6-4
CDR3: CASSRTSGGTDTQYF
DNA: TGTGCCAGCAGCCGGACTAGCGGGGGTACAGATACGCAGTATTTT

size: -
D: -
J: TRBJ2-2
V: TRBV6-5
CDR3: CASSYRQTNTGELFF
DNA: TGTGCCAGCAGTTACCGACAGACGAACACCGGGGAGCTGTTTTTT

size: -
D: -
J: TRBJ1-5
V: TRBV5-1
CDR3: CASSLGDSPNQPQHF
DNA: TGCGCCAGCAGCTTGGGAGACAGTCCCAATCAGCCCCAGCATTTT

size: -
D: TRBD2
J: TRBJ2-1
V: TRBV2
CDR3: CASSRLAHYNEQFF
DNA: TGTGCCAGCAGTAGACTAGCGCATTACAATGAGCAGTTCTTC

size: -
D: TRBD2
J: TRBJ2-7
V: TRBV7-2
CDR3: CASSLALGTSGSLAYEQYF
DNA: TGTGCCAGCAGCTTAGCTTTAGGGACTAGCGGGAGTCTCGCCTACGAGCAGTACTTC

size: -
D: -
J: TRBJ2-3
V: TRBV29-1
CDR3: CSVNMRGHDTDTQYF
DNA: TGCAGCGTGAATATGCGGGGGCATGACACAGATACGCAGTATTTT

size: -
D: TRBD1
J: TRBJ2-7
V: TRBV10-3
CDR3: CAISEDRVAYEQYF
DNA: TGTGCCATCAGTGAAGACAGGGTAGCCTACGAGCAGTACTTC

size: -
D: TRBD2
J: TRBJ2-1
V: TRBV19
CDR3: CASSRTRGLAGASFSDEQFF
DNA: TGTGCCAGTAGTAGAACCCGGGGACTAGCGGGAGCCTCCTTTAGCGATGAGCAGTTCTTC

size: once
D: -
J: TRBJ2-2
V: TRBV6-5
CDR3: CASSYGAGELFF
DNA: TGTGCCAGCAGTTATGGGGCAGGGGAGCTGTTTTTT

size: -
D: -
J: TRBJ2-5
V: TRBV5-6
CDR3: CASSSRETQYF
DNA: TGTGCCAGCAGCTCCAGAGAGACCCAGTACTTC

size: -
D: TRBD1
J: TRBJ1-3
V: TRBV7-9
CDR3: CASSATGTATSGNTIYF
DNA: TGTGCCAGCAGCGCAACCGGGACAGCAACCTCTGGAAACACCATATATTTT

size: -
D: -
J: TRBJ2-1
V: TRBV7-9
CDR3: CASSVSGLVYNEQFF
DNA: TGTGCCAGCAGCGTAAGCGGACTCGTCTACAATGAGCAGTTCTTC